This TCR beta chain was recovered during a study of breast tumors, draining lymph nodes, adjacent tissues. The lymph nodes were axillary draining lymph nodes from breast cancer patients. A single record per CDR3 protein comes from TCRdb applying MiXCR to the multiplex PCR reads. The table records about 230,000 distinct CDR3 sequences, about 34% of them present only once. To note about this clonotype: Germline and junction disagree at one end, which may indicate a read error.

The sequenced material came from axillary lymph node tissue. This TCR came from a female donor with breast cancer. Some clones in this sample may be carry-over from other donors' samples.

The CDR3 loop is CASSMTSGSTEELLF. In DNA, the CDR3 is TGTGCCAGCAGCATGACTAGCGGGAGTACCGAGGAGCTGCTTTTT. The rearrangement uses TRBV7-3 and TRBJ2-2, with 12 nucleotides matching TRBD2. The CDR3 extends over 15 amino acids. Per germline, CDR1 SGHTA and CDR2 FQGTGA.